The rows below give T cell receptor beta chains drawn from one sample of a study of T cells after yellow fever vaccination. TCRdb independently ran MiXCR on the 5' RACE reads; one entry per CDR3 protein. The sample yields a few hundred thousand distinct CDR3 sequences, 6.2% seen once. Sequenced material: PBMCs, taken 5 days after the yellow fever booster vaccination. The receptors here all came from a man aged 30 to 39 who received the YFV17D yellow fever vaccine. Each CDR3 is given with its conserved first and last residue. The order of the fields is J gene, clone size, CDR3 length, D gene, V gene, CDR3 DNA, CDR3 protein. A D gene is named only where the DNA matches it firmly. Where a row states a size, it is once, few, many or the class of an expanded clone; other rows omit it.

TRBJ1-5	few	14	-	TRBV5-1	TGCGCCAGCAGCTTAGGGCAGACCAACAGTGCCCAGCATTTT	CASSLGQTNSAQHF
TRBJ2-1	few	15	TRBD1	TRBV5-4	TGTGCCAGCAGCTTTCCCGGGACAGGGGGCCATGAGCAGTTCTTC	CASSFPGTGGHEQFF
TRBJ2-7	many	12	-	TRBV7-9	TGTGCCAGCAGCTTACCAACTCACGAGCAGTACTTC	CASSLPTHEQYF
TRBJ2-7	many	15	TRBD2	TRBV7-2	TGTGCCAGCAGCTTATTGTTAGCGGGAGGTATCGAGCAGTACTTC	CASSLLLAGGIEQYF
TRBJ2-2	-	14	-	TRBV7-9	TGTGCCAGCAAAACAGGGCCGAACACCGGGGAGCTGTTTTTT	CASKTGPNTGELFF
TRBJ2-5	few	12	-	TRBV2	TGTGCCAGCAAGGACGGCGGAGAGACCCAGTACTTC	CASKDGGETQYF
TRBJ2-1	few	14	TRBD2	TRBV20-1	TGCAGTGCCCCCGCGTCGGCTAGCGGGAGGGGGCAGTTCTTC	CSAPASASGRGQFF
TRBJ1-1	many	11	-	TRBV10-3	TGTGCCATCAGTGGTTACAGCGAAGCTTTCTTT	CAISGYSEAFF
TRBJ2-4	few	13	-	TRBV12-3/TRBV12-4	TGTGCCAGCACCACACTAGTCGGGTCCATTCAGTACTTC	CASTTLVGSIQYF
TRBJ2-3	many	14	TRBD1	TRBV29-1	TGCAGCGTTGGACAGGGGTTGGGCACAGATACGCAGTATTTT	CSVGQGLGTDTQYF
TRBJ1-4	-	14	TRBD1	TRBV5-1	TGCGCCAGCAGCTGGGACAGCTCTAATGAAAAACTGTTTTTT	CASSWDSSNEKLFF
TRBJ2-5	few	13	-	TRBV11-2	TGTGCCAGCAGCGGGGGTTTTGTGGAGACCCAGTACTTC	CASSGGFVETQYF
TRBJ1-5	-	14	-	TRBV9	TGTGCCAGCAGCCCTTGGAGGCAGGATCAGCCCCAGCATTTT	CASSPWRQDQPQHF
TRBJ2-7	many	13	-	TRBV7-8	TGTGCCAGCAGCTTAGAGATGTTACACGAGCAGTACTTC	CASSLEMLHEQYF
TRBJ1-1	-	15	-	TRBV5-5	TGTGCCAGCAGCAATACAGTGGGACAGAACACTGAAGCTTTCTTT	CASSNTVGQNTEAFF
TRBJ1-1	many	16	-	TRBV6-2/TRBV6-3	TGTGCCAGCAGTTACTCGGGACGGGTAATGAACACTGAAGCTTTCTTT	CASSYSGRVMNTEAFF
TRBJ2-3	-	13	TRBD2	TRBV12-3/TRBV12-4	TGTGCCATAAGGCGGGACTACACAGATACGCAGTATTTT	CAIRRDYTDTQYF
TRBJ2-7	few	11	-	TRBV6-2/TRBV6-3	TGTGCCAGCAGACGTTGGGGGGAGCAGTACTTC	CASRRWGEQYF
TRBJ1-1	many	14	-	TRBV11-2	TGTGCCAGCAGCTTCCAGGGTATGAACACTGAAGCTTTCTTT	CASSFQGMNTEAFF
TRBJ1-1	-	12	TRBD1	TRBV7-8	TGTGCCAGCAGCCAGACAGGGTCTGAAGCTTTCTTT	CASSQTGSEAFF
TRBJ2-1	few	14	TRBD2	TRBV12-3/TRBV12-4	TGTGCCAGCAGTTTAGGCCGAGCGGGGGACGAGCAGTTCTTC	CASSLGRAGDEQFF
TRBJ2-5	few	15	-	TRBV21-1	TGTGCCAGCAGCAAAGTGGGGACCTATACCGAGACCCAGTACTTC	CASSKVGTYTETQYF
TRBJ2-5	-	17	TRBD2	TRBV5-1	TGCGCCAGCAGCACCCAGGGGCCACTAGCGGGACAAGAGACCCAGTACTTC	CASSTQGPLAGQETQYF
TRBJ2-1	many	14	-	TRBV3-1	TGTGCCAGCAGCCAAGAGCGGACTACAGGTGAGCAGTTCTTC	CASSQERTTGEQFF
TRBJ2-5	-	15	-	TRBV5-6	TGTGCCAGCAGCTTGGGGGGGCCGGACGGGGAGACCCAGTACTTC	CASSLGGPDGETQYF
TRBJ2-1	-	15	-	TRBV20-1	TGCAGTGCTAGAGATCCCGCGGGATCTCACAATGAGCAGTTCTTC	CSARDPAGSHNEQFF
TRBJ2-5	-	14	TRBD2	TRBV7-2	TGTGCCAGCAGCTGGGAGGGAGCAGTGGGGACCCAGTACTTC	CASSWEGAVGTQYF
TRBJ2-5	-	16	-	TRBV6-2/TRBV6-3	TGTGCCAGCAGTTCGGTTAGAGCGGAATCCTTCGAGACCCAGTACTTC	CASSSVRAESFETQYF